The following is a T cell receptor (beta chain) sequence with its context. Source study methods: Scientists estimated how many nucleated cells there were by amplifying reference gene primers. Profiled with immunoSEQ multiplex PCR; TCRdb holds only in-frame clones, not every one. V and J calls and clone size are copied from that table; D and trimming were computed from the DNA. The sample yields about 120,000 clones, approximately 90% seen once. The data were obtained in a study of blood T cell repertoires in COVID-19. The wider study: Samples taken during acute and convalescent COVID-19 were collected in the United States, Italy and Spain. In each case, the material was cDNA or gDNA derived from T cells, B-cell-depleted T cells, or PBMCs.

CDR1 and CDR2 from the germline V gene are SGHKS and YYEKEE (reference sequence). There are 13 residues in the CDR3. V shed 3 bases and J shed 7 bases, with 10 bases lying between them. V gene TRBV5-5 combines with J gene TRBJ2-2; D is uncertain. The sequence came from a human donor with active COVID-19. The donor label of this sample is uncertain. The sample taken for sequencing was peripheral blood. In DNA form, the CDR3 reads TGTGCCAGCAGCTCCCCGCGGTACGGGGAGCTGTTTTTT. Translating gives CASSSPRYGELFF.